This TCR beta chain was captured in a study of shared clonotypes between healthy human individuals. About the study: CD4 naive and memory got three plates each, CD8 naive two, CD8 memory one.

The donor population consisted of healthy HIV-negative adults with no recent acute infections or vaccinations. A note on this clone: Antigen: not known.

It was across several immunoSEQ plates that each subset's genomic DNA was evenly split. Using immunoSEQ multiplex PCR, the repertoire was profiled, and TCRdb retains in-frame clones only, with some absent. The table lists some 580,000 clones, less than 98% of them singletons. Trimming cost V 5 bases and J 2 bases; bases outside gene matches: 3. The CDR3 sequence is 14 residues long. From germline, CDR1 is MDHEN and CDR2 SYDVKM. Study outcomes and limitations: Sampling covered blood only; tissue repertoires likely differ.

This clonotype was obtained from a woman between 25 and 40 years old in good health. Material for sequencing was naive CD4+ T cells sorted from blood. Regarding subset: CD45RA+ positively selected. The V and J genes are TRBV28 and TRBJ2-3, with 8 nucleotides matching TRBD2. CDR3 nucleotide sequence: TGTGCCAGCAGTAAGGGACTAGTCACAGATACGCAGTATTTT. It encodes CASSKGLVTDTQYF. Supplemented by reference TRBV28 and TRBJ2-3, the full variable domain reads DVKVTQSSRYLVKRTGEKVFLECVQDMDHENMFWYRQDPGLGLRLIYFSYDVKMKEKGDIPEGYSVSREKKERFSLILESASTNQTSMYLCASSKGLVTDTQYFGPGTRLTVL.